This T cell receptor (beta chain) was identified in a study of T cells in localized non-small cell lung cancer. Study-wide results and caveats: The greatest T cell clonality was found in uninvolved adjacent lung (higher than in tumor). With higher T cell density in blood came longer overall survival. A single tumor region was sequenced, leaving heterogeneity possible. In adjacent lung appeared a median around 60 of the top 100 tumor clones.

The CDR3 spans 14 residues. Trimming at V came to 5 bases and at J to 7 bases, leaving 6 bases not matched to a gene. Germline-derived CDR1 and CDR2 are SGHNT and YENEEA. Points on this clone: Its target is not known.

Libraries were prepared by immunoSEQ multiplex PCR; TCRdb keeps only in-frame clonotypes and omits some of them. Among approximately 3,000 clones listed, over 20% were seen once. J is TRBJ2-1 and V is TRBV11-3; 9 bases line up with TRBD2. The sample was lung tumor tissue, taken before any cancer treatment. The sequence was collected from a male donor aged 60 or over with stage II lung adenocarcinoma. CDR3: CASSPGTSFNEQFF. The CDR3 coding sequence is TGTGCCAGCAGCCCCGGGACTAGCTTTAATGAGCAGTTCTTC.